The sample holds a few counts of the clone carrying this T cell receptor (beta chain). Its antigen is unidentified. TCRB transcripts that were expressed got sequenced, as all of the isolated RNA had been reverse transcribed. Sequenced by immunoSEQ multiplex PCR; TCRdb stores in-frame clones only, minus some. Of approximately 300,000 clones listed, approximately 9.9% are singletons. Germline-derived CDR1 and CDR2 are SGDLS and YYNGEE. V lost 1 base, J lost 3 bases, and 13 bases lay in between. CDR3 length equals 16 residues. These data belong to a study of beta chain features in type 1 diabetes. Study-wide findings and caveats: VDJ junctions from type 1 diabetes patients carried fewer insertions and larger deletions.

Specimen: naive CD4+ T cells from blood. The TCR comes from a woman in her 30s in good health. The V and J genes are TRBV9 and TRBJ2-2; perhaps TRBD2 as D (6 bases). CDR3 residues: CASSVSGGLDTGELFF. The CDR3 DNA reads TGTGCCAGCAGCGTATCCGGGGGTTTGGACACCGGGGAGCTGTTTTTT.